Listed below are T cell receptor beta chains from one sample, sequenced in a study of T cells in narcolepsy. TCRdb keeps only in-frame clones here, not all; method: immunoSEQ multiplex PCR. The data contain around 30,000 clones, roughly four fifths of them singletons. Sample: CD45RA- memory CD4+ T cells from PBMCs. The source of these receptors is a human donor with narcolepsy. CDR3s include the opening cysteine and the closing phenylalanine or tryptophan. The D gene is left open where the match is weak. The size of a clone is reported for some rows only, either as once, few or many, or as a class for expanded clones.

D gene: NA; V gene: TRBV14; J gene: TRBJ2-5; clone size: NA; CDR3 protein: CASSLSDGGETQYF; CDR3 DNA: TGTGCCAGCAGCCTATCGGACGGGGGAGAGACCCAGTACTTC
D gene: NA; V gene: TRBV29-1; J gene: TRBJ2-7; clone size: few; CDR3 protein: CSVTSSYEQYF; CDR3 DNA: TGCAGCGTTACAAGCTCCTACGAGCAGTACTTC
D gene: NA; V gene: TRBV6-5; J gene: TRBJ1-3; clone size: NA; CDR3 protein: CASSPTGPAGNTIYF; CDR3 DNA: TGTGCCAGCAGTCCTACAGGGCCGGCGGGAAACACCATATATTTT
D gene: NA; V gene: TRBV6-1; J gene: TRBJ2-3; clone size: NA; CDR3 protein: CASSVGAATDTQYF; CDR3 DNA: TGTGCCAGCAGTGTAGGGGCAGCCACAGATACGCAGTATTTT
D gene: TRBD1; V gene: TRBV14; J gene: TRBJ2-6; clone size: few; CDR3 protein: CASTFKGQGQAGANVLTF; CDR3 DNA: TGTGCCAGCACCTTTAAGGGACAGGGACAGGCTGGGGCCAACGTCCTGACTTTC
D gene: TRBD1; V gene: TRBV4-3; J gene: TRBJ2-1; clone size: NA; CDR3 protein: CASSQSWTGGYEQFF; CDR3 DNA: TGCGCCAGCAGCCAGAGCTGGACAGGGGGCTATGAGCAGTTCTTC
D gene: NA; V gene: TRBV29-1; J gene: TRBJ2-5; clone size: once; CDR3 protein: CSVGEARETQYF; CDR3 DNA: TGCAGCGTTGGAGAAGCGAGAGAGACCCAGTACTTC
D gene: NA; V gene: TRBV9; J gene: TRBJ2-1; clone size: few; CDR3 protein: CASSVATGLLPGDEQFF; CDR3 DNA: TGTGCCAGCAGCGTAGCTACAGGCCTCCTTCCCGGGGATGAGCAGTTCTTC
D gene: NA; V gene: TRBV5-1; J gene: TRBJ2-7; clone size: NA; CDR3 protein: CASSFRQSSYEQYF; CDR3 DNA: TGCGCCAGCAGCTTCCGACAGAGCTCCTACGAGCAGTACTTC
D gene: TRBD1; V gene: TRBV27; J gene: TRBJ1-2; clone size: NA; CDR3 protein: CASSSPTGEGYGYTF; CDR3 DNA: TGTGCCAGCAGTTCCCCGACAGGGGAGGGATATGGCTACACCTTC
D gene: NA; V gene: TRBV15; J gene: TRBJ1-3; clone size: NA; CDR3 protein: CATSSSGDSGSSTIYF; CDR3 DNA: TGTGCCACCAGCAGCTCGGGAGACTCGGGATCGAGCACCATATATTTT
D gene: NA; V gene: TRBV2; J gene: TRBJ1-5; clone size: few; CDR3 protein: CASSVTRNQPQHF; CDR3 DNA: TGTGCCAGCAGTGTAACGAGGAATCAGCCCCAGCATTTT
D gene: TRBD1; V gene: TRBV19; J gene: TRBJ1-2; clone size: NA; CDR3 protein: CASSTGQGWGYTF; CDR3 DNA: TGTGCCAGTAGTACCGGACAGGGTTGGGGCTACACCTTC
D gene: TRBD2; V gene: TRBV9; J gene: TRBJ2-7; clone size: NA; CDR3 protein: CASGAGGISYEQYF; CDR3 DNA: TGTGCCAGCGGAGCGGGGGGCATCTCCTACGAGCAGTACTTC
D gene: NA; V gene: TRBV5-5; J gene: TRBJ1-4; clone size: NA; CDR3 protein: CASSSLWDLNEKLFF; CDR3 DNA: TGTGCCAGCAGCTCGCTATGGGATCTAAATGAAAAACTGTTTTTT
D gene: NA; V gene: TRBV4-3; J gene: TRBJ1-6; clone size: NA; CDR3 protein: CASSQDRLDITGSYYNSPLHF; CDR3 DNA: TGCGCCAGCAGCCAAGATCGTCTCGACATTACAGGGTCTTACTATAATTCACCCCTCCACTTT
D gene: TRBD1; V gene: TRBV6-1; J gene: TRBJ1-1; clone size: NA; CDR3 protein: CASRTTGRDTEAFF; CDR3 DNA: TGTGCCAGCAGGACGACAGGGAGGGACACTGAAGCTTTCTTT